This T cell receptor (beta chain) was documented in a study of beta chain features in type 1 diabetes. Germline V lookup: CDR1 KGHSH, CDR2 LQKENI. The CDR3 covers 13 residues. Trimming stripped 3 bases from V and 3 bases from J, with 9 bases between. This clone was found a few times. Expressed TCRB transcripts were sequenced, since all the RNA that had been isolated was reverse transcribed. Repertoires were generated with immunoSEQ multiplex PCR, while TCRdb's copy carries only in-frame clones and drops some. The repertoire consists of 110,000 to 150,000 clones, with about 9.1% occurring once and the leading ten covering 0.65%.

The chain joins TRBV18 to TRBJ2-7; tentatively, D is TRBD1 (6 bases). The clonotype comes from a woman aged 40 to 49 in good health. The sequencing sample was made of central memory CD4+ T cells from blood. CDR3 sequence reads: CASSPVRGYEQYF. The CDR3 bases are TGTGCCAGCTCACCGGTCAGGGGCTACGAGCAGTACTTC.